This T cell receptor beta chain was documented in a study of early T cells in non-severe SARS-CoV-2 infection. Study as a whole: Alpha and beta chains were unpaired, from unsorted whole-blood bulk RNA. Findings and caveats of the study: Using VDJdb, the matching emphasized anti-spike CD8 responses while missing private and CD4 specificities.

The table lists this clonotype with many counts. As yet, its antigen is unknown. One entry per CDR3 protein, called by TCRdb with MiXCR from the 5' RACE reads. The data show 46,000 or so distinct CDR3 sequences, with around 6.8% seen just once and 8.3% held by the top ten. The sample was whole blood. The TCR was taken from an adult who was a healthcare worker with PCR-confirmed SARS-CoV-2 infection or an uninfected control (not recorded which).

The chain's CDR3 is CATTGTGARDEQFF. CDR3 DNA sequence: TGTGCCACCACCGGGACAGGGGCCAGGGATGAGCAGTTCTTC. The chain employs TRBV10-3 and TRBJ2-1; 10 bases match TRBD1. V shed 10 bases, J shed 8 bases, and the junction held 11 bases outside the gene matches. Germline CDR1 reads ENHRY; CDR2 reads SYGVKD. The CDR3 has 14 amino acids.